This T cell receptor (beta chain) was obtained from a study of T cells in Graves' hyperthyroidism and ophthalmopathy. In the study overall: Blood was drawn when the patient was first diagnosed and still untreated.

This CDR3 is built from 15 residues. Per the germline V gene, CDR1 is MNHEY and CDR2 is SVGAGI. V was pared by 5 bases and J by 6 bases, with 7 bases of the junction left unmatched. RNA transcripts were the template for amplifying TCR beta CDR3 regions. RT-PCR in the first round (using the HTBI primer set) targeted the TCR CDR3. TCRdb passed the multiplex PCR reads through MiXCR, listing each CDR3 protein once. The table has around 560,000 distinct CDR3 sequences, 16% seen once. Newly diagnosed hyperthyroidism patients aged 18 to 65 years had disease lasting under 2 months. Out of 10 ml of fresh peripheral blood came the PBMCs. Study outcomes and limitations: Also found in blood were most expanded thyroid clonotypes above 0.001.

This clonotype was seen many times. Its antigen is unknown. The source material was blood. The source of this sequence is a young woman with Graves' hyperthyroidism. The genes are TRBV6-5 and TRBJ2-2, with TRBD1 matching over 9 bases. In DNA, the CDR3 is TGTGCCAGCAGTAAATCCGGGACAGGGTCCGGGGAGCTGTTTTTT. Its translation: CASSKSGTGSGELFF.